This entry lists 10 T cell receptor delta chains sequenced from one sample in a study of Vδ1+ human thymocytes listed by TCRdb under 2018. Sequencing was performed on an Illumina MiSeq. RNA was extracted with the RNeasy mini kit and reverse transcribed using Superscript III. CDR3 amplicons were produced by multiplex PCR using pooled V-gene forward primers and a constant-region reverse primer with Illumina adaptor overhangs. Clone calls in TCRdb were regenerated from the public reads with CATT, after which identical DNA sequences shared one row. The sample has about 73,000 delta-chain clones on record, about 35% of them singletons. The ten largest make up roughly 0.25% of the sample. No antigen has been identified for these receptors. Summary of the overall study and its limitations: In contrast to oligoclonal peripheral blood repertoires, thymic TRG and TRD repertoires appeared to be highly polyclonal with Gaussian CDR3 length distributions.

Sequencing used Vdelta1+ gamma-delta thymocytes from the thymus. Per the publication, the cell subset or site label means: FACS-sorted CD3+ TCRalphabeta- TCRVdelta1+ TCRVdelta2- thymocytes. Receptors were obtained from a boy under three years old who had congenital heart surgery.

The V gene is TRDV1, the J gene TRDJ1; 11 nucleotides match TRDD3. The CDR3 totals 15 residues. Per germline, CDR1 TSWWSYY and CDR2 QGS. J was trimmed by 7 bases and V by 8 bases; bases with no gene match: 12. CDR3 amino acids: CALFWGWGIPGKLIF. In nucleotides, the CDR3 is TGTGCTCTTTTCTGGGGCTGGGGGATACCCGGTAAACTCATCTTT.

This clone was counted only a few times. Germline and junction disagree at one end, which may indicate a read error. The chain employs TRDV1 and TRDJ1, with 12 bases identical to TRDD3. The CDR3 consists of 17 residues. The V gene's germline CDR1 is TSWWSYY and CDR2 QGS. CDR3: CALGGITTGGYTDKPIF. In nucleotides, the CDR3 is TGTGCTCTTGGGGGAATTACCACTGGGGGATACACCGATAAACCCATCTTT.

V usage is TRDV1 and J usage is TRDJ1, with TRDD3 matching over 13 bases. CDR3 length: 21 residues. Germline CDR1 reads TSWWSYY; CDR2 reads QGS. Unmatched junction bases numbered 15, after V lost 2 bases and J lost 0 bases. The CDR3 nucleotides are TGTGCTCTTGGGGAATTCGCGGAAATAGTACTGGGGGATACGAACACCGATAAACTCATCTTT. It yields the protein CALGEFAEIVLGDTNTDKLIF.

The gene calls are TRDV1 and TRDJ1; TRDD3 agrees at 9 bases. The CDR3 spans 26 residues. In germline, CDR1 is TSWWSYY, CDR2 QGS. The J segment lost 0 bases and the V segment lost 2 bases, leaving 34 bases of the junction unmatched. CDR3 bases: TGTGCTCTTGGGGAAGGCCCTGACCGCGTATTCCCTCCCCGACTGGGGGACTCTCAGAACACCGATAAACTCATCTTT. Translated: CALGEGPDRVFPPRLGDSQNTDKLIF.

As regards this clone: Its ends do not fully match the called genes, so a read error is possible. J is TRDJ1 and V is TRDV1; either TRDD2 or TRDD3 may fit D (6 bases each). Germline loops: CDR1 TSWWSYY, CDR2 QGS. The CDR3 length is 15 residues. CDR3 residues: CALGAFPLLGDKLIF. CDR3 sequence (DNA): TGTGCTCTGGGGGCCTTCCCATTGCTGGGGGATAAACTCATCTTT.

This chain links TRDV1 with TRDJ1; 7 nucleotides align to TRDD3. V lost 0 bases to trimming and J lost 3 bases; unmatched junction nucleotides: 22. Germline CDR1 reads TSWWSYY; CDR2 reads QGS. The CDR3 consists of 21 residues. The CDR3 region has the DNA TGTGCTCTTGGGGAACTGAGGATTCTTGCAGGTCTGGGGATAAGGGCCGATAAACTCATCTTT. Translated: CALGELRILAGLGIRADKLIF.

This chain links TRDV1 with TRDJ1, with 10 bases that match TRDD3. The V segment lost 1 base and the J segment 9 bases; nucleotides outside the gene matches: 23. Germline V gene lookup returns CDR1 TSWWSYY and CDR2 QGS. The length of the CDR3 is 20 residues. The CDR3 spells CALGERPSYNMGDTRAELIF. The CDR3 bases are TGTGCTCTTGGGGAACGGCCTTCCTATAATATGGGGGATACCCGAGCGGAACTCATCTTT.

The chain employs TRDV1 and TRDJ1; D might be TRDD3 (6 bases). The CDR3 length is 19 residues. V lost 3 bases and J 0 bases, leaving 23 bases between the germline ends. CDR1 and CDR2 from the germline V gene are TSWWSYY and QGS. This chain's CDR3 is CALGDPIPRLGQYTDKLIF. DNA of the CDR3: TGTGCTCTTGGGGACCCTATCCCCCGACTGGGCCAGTACACCGATAAACTCATCTTT.

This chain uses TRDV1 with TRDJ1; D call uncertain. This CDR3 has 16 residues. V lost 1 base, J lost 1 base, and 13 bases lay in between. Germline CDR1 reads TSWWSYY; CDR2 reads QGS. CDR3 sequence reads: CALGEPHPGFTDKLIF. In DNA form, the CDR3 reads TGTGCTCTTGGGGAACCGCACCCGGGGTTCACCGATAAACTCATCTTT.

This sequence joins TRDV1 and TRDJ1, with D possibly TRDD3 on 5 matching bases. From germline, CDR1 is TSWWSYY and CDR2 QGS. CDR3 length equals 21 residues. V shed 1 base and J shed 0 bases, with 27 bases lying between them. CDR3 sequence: CALGEPTQGASCFLYTDKLIF. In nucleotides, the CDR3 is TGTGCTCTTGGGGAACCGACCCAGGGGGCCTCCTGCTTTTTGTACACCGATAAACTCATCTTT.